The 28 T cell receptor beta chains below come from one sample, sequenced in a study of cytomegalovirus exposure and HLA in healthy donors (dated by TCRdb to about 2017). Library prep was done by the immunoSEQ multiplex PCR assay. Held by TCRdb, this immuneACCESS table contains in-frame sequences only and omits some clones. Under half of the omission traces to an unresolved V gene where checked; the cause of the rest is unknown. The sample contains roughly 250,000 clones, approximately 83% of them found a single time. The ten largest clones take up 1.2% of the sample. The sample was PBMCs. Source of these receptors: a woman in her thirties in good health and CMV-seropositive.

This clone was seen a handful of times. This chain links TRBV2 with TRBJ1-5, with TRBD1 identical over 7 bases. This CDR3 is built from 13 residues. J gave up 7 bases and V 6 bases, and 6 bases lay outside the gene matches. The germline V gene encodes CDR1 SNHLY and CDR2 FYNNEI. CDR3: CASRGDRLQPQHF. DNA of the CDR3: TGTGCCAGCAGGGGGGACAGACTACAGCCCCAGCATTTT. Combining the CDR3 with reference TRBV2 and TRBJ1-5 gives the whole variable domain EPEVTQTPSHQVTQMGQEVILRCVPISNHLYFYWYRQILGQKVEFLVSFYNNEISEKSEIFDDQFSVERPDGSNFTLKIRSTKLEDSAMYFCASRGDRLQPQHFGDGTRLSIL.

The chain joins TRBV11-2 to TRBJ2-2; TRBD2 matches 7 bases. This CDR3 region has 15 residues. Germline lookup yields CDR1 SGHAT and CDR2 FQNNGV. With 3 bases clipped from V and 5 bases from J, the junction kept 6 bases outside the gene matches. In DNA, the CDR3 is TGTGCCAGCAGCTTTGGGGGGGTTGGTACCGGGGAGCTGTTTTTT. Its protein is CASSFGGVGTGELFF.

J is TRBJ2-7 and V is TRBV5-1; 9 bases align to TRBD2. The germline CDR1 and CDR2 sequences are SGHRS and YFSETQ. The V and J ends lost 0 bases and 3 bases, in that order; junction bases with no gene match: 7. The CDR3 sequence is 16 residues long. CDR3 in amino acids: CASSLGPAGGIYEQYF. CDR3 in DNA: TGCGCCAGCAGCTTGGGTCCGGCGGGAGGGATCTACGAGCAGTACTTC. Combining the CDR3 with reference TRBV5-1 and TRBJ2-7 gives the whole variable domain KAGVTQTPRYLIKTRGQQVTLSCSPISGHRSVSWYQQTPGQGLQFLFEYFSETQRNKGNFPGRFSGRQFSNSRSEMNVSTLELGDSALYLCASSLGPAGGIYEQYFGPGTRLTVT.

This clone occurred a few times. This rearrangement joins TRBV11-3 to TRBJ1-1; 9 bases line up with TRBD1. The V gene's germline CDR1 is SGHNT and CDR2 YENEEA. After removal of 5 bases from V and 3 bases from J, the junction contained 4 bases not matched to a gene. The CDR3 totals 14 residues. The CDR3 region is CASSLRQGDTEAFF. DNA for the CDR3: TGTGCCAGCAGCCTCCGACAGGGGGACACTGAAGCTTTCTTT.

The CDR3: CASSLLLAGSLGEQFF. CDR3 nucleotides: TGTGCCAGCAGTTTATTACTAGCGGGATCTCTTGGTGAGCAGTTCTTC. V gene TRBV27 combines with J gene TRBJ2-1, with 10 bases matching TRBD2. V was clipped by 1 base and J by 9 bases; unmatched bases: 9. This CDR3 is built from 16 residues. The germline gives CDR1 MNHEY, CDR2 SMNVEV (reference sequence).

This clone showed up just a few times. This sequence joins TRBV11-2 and TRBJ1-1; D gene unclear. The CDR3 is made up of 15 amino acids. V lost 2 bases and J lost 3, with 13 bases in between. The germline V gene encodes CDR1 SGHAT and CDR2 FQNNGV. The CDR3 region is CASSLTLRVDTEAFF. In DNA, the CDR3 is TGTGCCAGCAGCTTAACCCTGAGGGTTGACACTGAAGCTTTCTTT.

This clone was recorded a few times. J is TRBJ2-1 and V is TRBV7-3; no reliable D call. The germline V gene encodes CDR1 SGHTA and CDR2 FQGTGA. There are 15 residues in the CDR3. Between the trimmed V and J ends, which lost 1 base and 7 bases, there was a span of 14 bases. CDR3 in DNA: TGTGCCAGCAGCTTAAACCACGGTAGTCCGAATGAGCAGTTCTTC. Its protein is CASSLNHGSPNEQFF.

The V gene is TRBV30, the J gene TRBJ2-3, with 12 bases aligning to TRBD1. The CDR3 contains 16 residues. CDR1 GTSNPN and CDR2 SVGIG come from the germline V gene (reference sequence). V lost 5 bases to trimming and J lost 6 bases; unmatched junction nucleotides: 12. The CDR3 loop is CAWGVGTGGLRDTQYF. The CDR3 nucleotides read TGTGCCTGGGGGGTGGGGACAGGGGGCTTAAGGGATACGCAGTATTTT.

This chain links TRBV4-2 with TRBJ2-3, with 11 positions matching TRBD2. Germline CDR1 and CDR2: LGHNA and YNFKEQ. J was trimmed by 5 bases and V by 0 bases; bases with no gene match: 7. This CDR3 has 17 residues. The CDR3 protein is CASSQELAGGSLDTQYF. Written as DNA, the CDR3 is TGTGCCAGCAGCCAAGAGCTAGCGGGAGGAAGCTTAGATACGCAGTATTTT.

The rearrangement links TRBV9 to TRBJ2-7, with D perhaps matching TRBD2 (6 bases). Between the trimmed V and J ends, which lost 3 bases and 3 bases, there was a span of 13 bases. Germline V CDR1 and CDR2: SGDLS, YYNGEE. The CDR3 has 14 amino acids. The CDR3 nucleotides read TGTGCCAGCAGCGCCCGGGAGAGGAGCTACGAGCAGTACTTC. Translating it yields CASSARERSYEQYF.

V is TRBV7-6 and J is TRBJ2-1; 7 bases match TRBD1. This CDR3 contains 16 residues. J lost 6 bases, V lost 5 bases, and 13 bases had no gene match. Germline V CDR1 and CDR2: SGHVS, FNYEAQ. CDR3 nucleotide sequence: TGTGCCAGCAGCCATCCTCAGGGGGTTGGAATCAATGAGCAGTTCTTC. Amino acids: CASSHPQGVGINEQFF.

The V gene is TRBV19, the J gene TRBJ2-3, with 7 bases aligning to TRBD1. In germline, CDR1 is LNHDA, CDR2 SQIVND (reference sequence). Losses at the gene ends were 3 bases for V and 2 bases for J; bases not matched to a gene: 5. The CDR3 has 15 residues. The CDR3 DNA follows: TGTGCCAGTAGTATTCGGGACAGTTACACAGATACGCAGTATTTT. Its protein product is CASSIRDSYTDTQYF.

The rearrangement joins TRBV18 to TRBJ1-1; perhaps TRBD1 as D (6 bases). The V gene's germline CDR1 is KGHSH and CDR2 LQKENI. CDR3 size: 14 residues. Trimming cost V 6 bases and J 2 bases, with 13 bases left between them. Written as DNA, the CDR3 is TGTGCCAGCTCCCCAAGGACAGACAACACTGAAGCTTTCTTT. Translating it yields CASSPRTDNTEAFF.

V usage is TRBV29-1 and J usage is TRBJ2-3, with TRBD2 as a possible D gene (6 bases). V was shortened by 6 bases and J by 2 bases, with 12 bases between the two germline ends. Germline V gives CDR1 SQVTM, CDR2 ANQGSEA. The CDR3 has 13 residues. The CDR3 loop is CSVKGGNTDTQYF. CDR3 nucleotides: TGCAGCGTGAAGGGAGGAAACACAGATACGCAGTATTTT.

The J gene is TRBJ1-1, the V gene TRBV27; TRBD1 matches at 7 bases. Germline CDR1 reads MNHEY; CDR2 reads SMNVEV (reference sequence). The J segment lost 4 bases and the V segment lost 7 bases, leaving 6 bases of the junction unmatched. CDR3 size: 13 residues. This chain's CDR3 is CASIAGQTTEAFF. In DNA, the CDR3 is TGTGCCAGCATAGCGGGACAGACCACTGAAGCTTTCTTT.

The CDR3 nucleotides are TGTGCCATCAGCGGGACAATGAGGGACACTGAAGCTTTCTTT. Its translation: CAISGTMRDTEAFF. The chain combines TRBV10-3 with TRBJ1-1; TRBD1 is a possible D gene (6 bases). Trimming took 6 bases from V and 3 from J, leaving 14 bases between them. The length of the CDR3 is 14 residues. Germline values: CDR1 ENHRY, CDR2 SYGVKD.

The chain carries TRBV19 and TRBJ2-7; D is undetermined. The CDR3 covers 15 residues. In germline, CDR1 is LNHDA, CDR2 SQIVND (reference sequence). V shed 2 bases and J shed 3 bases, with 14 bases lying between them. For the CDR3, the DNA is TGTGCCAGTAGTATACAGTCCGGCAGGAACTACGAGCAGTACTTC. It yields the protein CASSIQSGRNYEQYF.

The CDR3 loop is CASSPGASGDGGEQYF. CDR3 nucleotides: TGTGCCAGCAGCCCGGGGGCTAGCGGGGACGGAGGCGAGCAGTACTTC. The chain uses TRBV9 and TRBJ2-7; 9 bases fit TRBD2. With V trimmed by 4 bases and J by 6 bases, 14 bases remained unmatched. Per germline, CDR1 SGDLS and CDR2 YYNGEE. CDR3 length: 16 amino acids.

This clone has a handful of counts. The chain is built from TRBV19 and TRBJ2-1, with 9 bases lining up with TRBD1. The germline gives CDR1 LNHDA, CDR2 SQIVND (reference sequence). The CDR3 consists of 16 residues. V trimming: 5 bases; J trimming: 9 bases; junction bases outside the gene matches: 14. DNA for the CDR3: TGTGCCAGTAGTGTTCTGGGTGGACAGGGGATGAGTGAGCAGTTCTTC. Translating gives CASSVLGGQGMSEQFF.

This chain joins TRBV28 and TRBJ2-1; TRBD1 matches at 12 bases. Germline CDR1 is MDHEN and CDR2 is SYDVKM. The junction had 2 bases not matched to a gene; V was cut back by 0 bases and J by 5 bases. The CDR3 covers 16 residues. CDR3 nucleotides: TGTGCCAGCAGTTTATGGGGACAGGGGGCGAACAATGAGCAGTTCTTC. Translation gives CASSLWGQGANNEQFF.

This chain uses TRBV12-5 with TRBJ2-5, with D perhaps matching TRBD1 (6 bases). This CDR3 comprises 15 residues. Between the trimmed V and J ends, which lost 4 bases and 1 base, there was a span of 13 bases. Germline values: CDR1 LGHNT, CDR2 FRNRAP. DNA for the CDR3: TGTGCTAGTGGTTGGGGCAGGGGTTCCCAAGAGACCCAGTACTTC. Residues: CASGWGRGSQETQYF.

In its sample, this clone was seen once. The chain's CDR3 is CASSGGLAGGNQETQYF. The CDR3 coding sequence is TGCGCCAGCAGCGGGGGACTAGCGGGAGGCAACCAAGAGACCCAGTACTTC. V and J are TRBV5-1 and TRBJ2-5; 15 bases agree with TRBD2. CDR3 size: 17 residues. V shed 4 bases and J 0 bases; nucleotides not matched to a gene: 4. CDR1 is SGHRS and CDR2 is YFSETQ in the germline V gene. The full variable domain, completed using reference TRBV5-1 and TRBJ2-5, is KAGVTQTPRYLIKTRGQQVTLSCSPISGHRSVSWYQQTPGQGLQFLFEYFSETQRNKGNFPGRFSGRQFSNSRSEMNVSTLELGDSALYLCASSGGLAGGNQETQYFGPGTRLLVL.

This clone was seen only a few times. The chain joins TRBV20-1 to TRBJ1-1, with 7 positions matching TRBD1. V lost 4 bases and J lost 5; bases outside the gene matches: 1. CDR1 DFQATT and CDR2 SNEGSKA come from the germline V gene (reference sequence). The CDR3 length is 11 residues. The CDR3 loop is CSATTGTEAFF. The CDR3 nucleotides are TGCAGTGCTACGACAGGGACTGAAGCTTTCTTT.

This clone was seen once. The chain has TRBV4-1 and TRBJ2-2; weak D call: TRBD1 (5 bases). The V gene lost 3 bases and the J gene lost 3 bases, with 14 bases spanning the gap. Germline CDR1 is MGHRA and CDR2 is YSYEKL. This CDR3 is built from 16 residues. The CDR3 sequence: CASSQQGAGDTGELFF. The CDR3 DNA is TGCGCCAGCAGCCAGCAGGGTGCTGGGGACACCGGGGAGCTGTTTTTT.

This sequence joins TRBV5-1 and TRBJ2-5, with 8 bases fitting TRBD2. The germline V gene has CDR1 SGHRS and CDR2 YFSETQ. V shed 0 bases and J 4 bases; nucleotides not matched to a gene: 11. The CDR3 length is 17 residues. The DNA of the CDR3 is TGCGCCAGCAGCTTGGGAAATAGCGGGACGGGGGGAGAGACCCAGTACTTC. It translates to CASSLGNSGTGGETQYF.

The V gene is TRBV28, the J gene TRBJ2-3; 11 positions agree with TRBD2. V lost 3 bases and J lost 0; bases outside the gene matches: 11. Germline V gene data show CDR1 as MDHEN and CDR2 as SYDVKM. The CDR3 runs 19 residues. The CDR3 here is CASSLWLAGGSLSTDTQYF. As DNA, the CDR3 is TGTGCCAGCAGTTTGTGGCTAGCGGGAGGCTCCCTTAGCACAGATACGCAGTATTTT.

This chain links TRBV29-1 with TRBJ2-3; perhaps TRBD2 as D (6 bases). Germline lookup yields CDR1 SQVTM and CDR2 ANQGSEA. The CDR3 covers 14 residues. V lost 2 bases and J lost 5, with 14 bases in between. CDR3 in DNA: TGCAGCGTTGAACGCCTCTTTAGCGGAGATACGCAGTATTTT. This sequence encodes CSVERLFSGDTQYF.

V usage is TRBV5-1 and J usage is TRBJ2-7; D is uncertain. This CDR3 comprises 15 residues. Germline CDR1 and CDR2: SGHRS and YFSETQ. V lost 0 bases, J lost 2 bases, and 12 bases lay in between. The DNA of the CDR3 is TGCGCCAGCAGCTTGGCTGGTAGAAAACCCTACGAGCAGTACTTC. It translates to CASSLAGRKPYEQYF.